This passage covers 19 T cell receptor beta chains from one sample sequenced in a study of control samples from healthy donors and cancer patients. Clones were read by immunoSEQ multiplex PCR, and TCRdb kept only the in-frame ones, dropping some. The data show 55,000 to 90,000 clones, with approximately 87% seen just once and under 30% held by the top ten. The sample comprised blood. The receptors here all came from a man aged 50 to 60 in good health.

This clone was seen more than once but under ten times. The chain links TRBV10-1 to TRBJ2-4; TRBD2 might be the D (7 bases). Between the trimmed V and J ends, which lost 6 bases and 4 bases, there was a span of 16 bases. CDR1 is WNHNN, CDR2 SYGVQD, per germline (reference sequence). This CDR3 has 15 amino acids. The CDR3 reads CASRKGEGQKNIQYF. The CDR3 DNA reads TGCGCCAGCAGGAAGGGGGAGGGTCAAAAAAACATTCAGTACTTC.

The V and J genes are TRBV6-1 and TRBJ1-4, with TRBD1 matching over 7 bases. This CDR3 has 17 amino acids. Germline CDR1 and CDR2: MNHNS and SASEGT. V shed 0 bases and J 4 bases; nucleotides not matched to a gene: 8. The CDR3 sequence is CASSEARGRLGNEKLFF. DNA for the CDR3: TGTGCCAGCAGTGAAGCAAGGGGGCGGTTAGGTAATGAAAAACTGTTTTTT.

In DNA form, the CDR3 reads TGTGCCAGTAGCAGGGGAAAAGCCCAAGAGACCCAGTACTTC. Amino acid sequence: CASSRGKAQETQYF. The chain links TRBV19 to TRBJ2-5; possible D gene TRBD1, 6 bases. V was clipped by 6 bases and J by 1 base, with 12 bases between them. The CDR3 has 14 residues. Germline CDR1 and CDR2: LNHDA and SQIVND (reference sequence).

This chain connects TRBV6-2 or TRBV6-3 to TRBJ1-2, with D unclear. From germline, CDR1 is MNHEY and CDR2 SVGEGT. CDR3 size: 13 residues. V was pared by 0 bases and J by 7 bases, with 9 bases between. CDR3 DNA: TGTGCCAGCAGTTACTCATCGGGGTCTGGCTACACCTTC. This encodes CASSYSSGSGYTF.

V gene TRBV5-1 combines with J gene TRBJ2-1; the D gene is possibly TRBD1 (7 bases). The CDR3 is 15 amino acids. Trimming removed 4 bases from V and 9 bases from J, with 20 bases in between. Germline V gene lookup returns CDR1 SGHRS and CDR2 YFSETQ. CDR3 DNA: TGCGCCAGCAGCCAAGAGGGGGCCCCAGCGGGTGAGCAGTTCTTC. Translating gives CASSQEGAPAGEQFF.

This chain links TRBV11-1 with TRBJ1-1; D not certain. This CDR3 spans 15 amino acids. V was clipped by 1 base and J by 0 bases, with 9 bases between them. Germline-derived CDR1 and CDR2 are SGHAT and FQDESV (reference sequence). The CDR3 region is CASSLVRNMNTEAFF. The CDR3 DNA reads as TGTGCCAGCAGCTTAGTACGAAACATGAACACTGAAGCTTTCTTT.

The chain combines TRBV7-9 with TRBJ1-1, with D possibly being TRBD1 (6 bases). The V gene lost 5 bases and the J gene lost 0 bases, with 16 bases spanning the gap. This CDR3 is built from 16 residues. The germline CDR1 and CDR2 sequences are SEHNR and FQNEAQ (reference sequence). In DNA, the CDR3 is TGTGCCAGCAGCCCCCTGAGCGGGGGCTTGAACACTGAAGCTTTCTTT. Protein: CASSPLSGGLNTEAFF.

CDR3 protein: CASSLPGRDTQYF. The CDR3 coding sequence is TGTGCCAGCAGTTTACCGGGGCGGGATACGCAGTATTTT. The chain joins TRBV27 to TRBJ2-3; D is possibly TRBD1 or TRBD2 (5 bases each). CDR3 length equals 13 residues. V lost 2 bases, J lost 6 bases, and 9 bases lay in between. Germline-derived CDR1 and CDR2 are MNHEY and SMNVEV (reference sequence).

This clone was found a few times. The chain recombines TRBV19 with TRBJ1-2, with 8 positions matching TRBD1. Germline CDR1 reads LNHDA; CDR2 reads SQIVND (reference sequence). Losses at the gene ends were 6 bases for V and 2 bases for J; bases not matched to a gene: 8. The CDR3 is 15 residues long. CDR3 in DNA: TGTGCCAGTAGCCCACCGAGGGACAGGAACTATGGCTACACCTTC. Its translation: CASSPPRDRNYGYTF.

The chain uses TRBV5-1 and TRBJ2-1, with 8 bases identical to TRBD2. The CDR3 consists of 14 residues. Germline V lookup: CDR1 SGHRS, CDR2 YFSETQ. V dropped 6 bases and J dropped 4; count of bases not matched to a gene: 6. The CDR3 sequence is CASTLSGAYNEQFF. CDR3 sequence (DNA): TGCGCCAGCACCCTTAGCGGGGCTTACAATGAGCAGTTCTTC.

The rearrangement uses TRBV10-3 and TRBJ1-3, with TRBD1 matching over 7 bases. This CDR3 spans 17 amino acids. V lost 0 bases and J lost 3; bases outside the gene matches: 8. From germline, CDR1 is ENHRY and CDR2 SYGVKD. In DNA, the CDR3 is TGTGCCATCAGTGAGTCGTTAGGGGGCTCAGATGGAAACACCATATATTTT. It translates to CAISESLGGSDGNTIYF.

The rearrangement links TRBV24-1 to TRBJ1-2, with TRBD1 as a possible D gene (6 bases). The V gene's germline CDR1 is KGHDR and CDR2 SFDVKD. Trimming pared 3 bases from V and 6 bases from J, leaving 10 bases between. This CDR3 spans 13 amino acids. Here the CDR3 reads CATSDPGQHGYTF. The CDR3 coding sequence is TGTGCCACCAGTGATCCCGGACAGCATGGCTACACCTTC.

This rearrangement joins TRBV19 to TRBJ2-3; D unclear. The V gene's germline CDR1 is LNHDA and CDR2 SQIVND (reference sequence). The CDR3 contains 12 residues. V was clipped by 5 bases and J by 3 bases, with 6 bases between them. The CDR3 region is CASSPQTDTQYF. The CDR3 DNA reads as TGTGCCAGTAGTCCGCAGACAGATACGCAGTATTTT.

V gene TRBV11-2 combines with J gene TRBJ1-4; 9 bases agree with TRBD1. The V segment lost 5 bases and the J segment 8 bases; nucleotides outside the gene matches: 12. The germline V gene has CDR1 SGHAT and CDR2 FQNNGV. The CDR3 sequence is 16 residues long. The CDR3 DNA reads as TGTGCCAGCAGCCTACGACCGGGACAGGGAAACGAAAAACTGTTTTTT. This sequence encodes CASSLRPGQGNEKLFF.

The chain joins TRBV7-3 to TRBJ1-2; D may be TRBD1 (5 bases). CDR1 is SGHTA and CDR2 is FQGTGA in the germline V gene. This CDR3 contains 13 residues. Trimming pared 3 bases from V and 4 bases from J, leaving 9 bases between. The CDR3 is CASSLSGGYGYTF. In nucleotides, the CDR3 is TGTGCCAGCAGCTTGTCTGGGGGCTATGGCTACACCTTC.

This clone was found once. The chain uses TRBV6-5 and TRBJ1-2; D not resolved. This CDR3 region has 14 residues. V was trimmed by 4 bases and J by 6 bases, leaving 15 bases between them. Germline CDR1 MNHEY, CDR2 SVGAGI. DNA for the CDR3: TGTGCCAGCAGTTCCGTCGGGCGGCTCCATGGCTACACCTTC. Translating gives CASSSVGRLHGYTF.

The V gene is TRBV9, the J gene TRBJ1-6; the D gene is possibly TRBD1 (5 bases). The ends were cut back, 4 bases at V and 10 bases at J, with 18 bases in the middle. Germline V CDR1 and CDR2: SGDLS, YYNGEE. CDR3 length: 15 amino acids. In DNA, the CDR3 is TGTGCCAGCAGCACCTCGGCGAGGGGAGGATCACCCCTCCACTTT. It translates to CASSTSARGGSPLHF.

This clone was recorded once. The chain carries TRBV6-5 and TRBJ2-3, with D hard to call. V gave up 6 bases and J gave up 1 base, with 8 bases separating them. The germline gives CDR1 MNHEY, CDR2 SVGAGI. The CDR3 loop spans 13 amino acids. CDR3 bases: TGTGCCAGCAGAGCGTCGGGCACAGATACGCAGTATTTT. It codes for CASRASGTDTQYF.

The V gene is TRBV11-2, the J gene TRBJ2-1; TRBD2 matches 14 bases. The CDR3 loop spans 20 amino acids. In germline, CDR1 is SGHAT, CDR2 FQNNGV. J lost 2 bases, V lost 0 bases, and 9 bases had no gene match. This CDR3 is CASSLDLRLAGGPTYNEQFF. CDR3 DNA sequence: TGTGCCAGCAGCTTAGATTTAAGACTAGCGGGAGGGCCCACCTACAATGAGCAGTTCTTC.